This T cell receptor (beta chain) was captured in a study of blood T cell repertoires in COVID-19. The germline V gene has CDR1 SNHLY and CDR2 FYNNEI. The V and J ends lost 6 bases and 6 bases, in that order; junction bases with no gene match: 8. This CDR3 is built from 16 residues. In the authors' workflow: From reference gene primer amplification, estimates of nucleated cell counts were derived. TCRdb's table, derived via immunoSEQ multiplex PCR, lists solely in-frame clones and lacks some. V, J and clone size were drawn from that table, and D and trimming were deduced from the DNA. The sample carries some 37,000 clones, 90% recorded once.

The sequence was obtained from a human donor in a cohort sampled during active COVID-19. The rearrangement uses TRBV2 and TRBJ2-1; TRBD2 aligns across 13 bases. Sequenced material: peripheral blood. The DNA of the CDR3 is TGTGCCAGCAGAGGGACTAGCGGGAAAAAGGGCAATGAGCAGTTCTTC. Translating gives CASRGTSGKKGNEQFF.